Following are 17 T cell receptor beta chains from one sample sequenced in a study of blood T cell repertoires in COVID-19 (dated by TCRdb to between 2020 and 2021). The receptor library was made with the immunoSEQ multiplex PCR assay. Drawn from immuneACCESS, this table holds only the in-frame rearrangements with V and J called that TCRdb kept. Clones are partly lost; checked studies trace under half to an unresolved V gene and leave the rest unexplained. The sample has around 95,000 clones on record, approximately 90% of them singletons. Jointly, the top ten make up around 2.1% of the sample. The sample consisted of peripheral blood. These TCRs come from a man aged 45-65 years with active COVID-19.

V is TRBV12-3 or TRBV12-4 and J is TRBJ1-2; weak D call: TRBD1 (5 bases). Trimming took 8 bases from V and 6 from J, leaving 10 bases between them. The CDR3 contains 11 residues. DNA for the CDR3: TGTGCCAGCGGGCAAGGGGATGGCTACACCTTC. Translated: CASGQGDGYTF.

The chain combines TRBV4-2 with TRBJ2-1; the match to TRBD2 covers 10 bases. Germline V gives CDR1 LGHNA, CDR2 YNFKEQ. This CDR3 contains 15 residues. V lost 0 bases, J lost 8 bases, and 4 bases stayed unmatched. CDR3 coding DNA: TGTGCCAGCAGCCAAGAGGGACTAGCGAAGGATGAGCAGTTCTTC. Its protein is CASSQEGLAKDEQFF.

The chain is built from TRBV19 and TRBJ1-1; TRBD1 agrees at 9 bases. CDR1 and CDR2 from the germline V gene are LNHDA and SQIVND (reference sequence). J lost 5 bases, V lost 8 bases, and 9 bases had no gene match. The CDR3 extends over 14 amino acids. The CDR3 sequence is CASAKQGAGTEAFF. The CDR3 nucleotides are TGTGCCAGTGCTAAACAGGGGGCAGGTACTGAAGCTTTCTTT.

The J gene is TRBJ1-4, the V gene TRBV25-1; D is possibly TRBD1 (6 bases). With 2 bases removed from V and 4 bases from J, the gap between germline ends came to 8 bases. There are 14 residues in the CDR3. The germline gives CDR1 MGHDK, CDR2 SYGVNS. The DNA for the CDR3 is TGTGCCAGCAGTGAAATAGGGGGTAATGAAAAACTGTTTTTT. It translates to CASSEIGGNEKLFF.

This clone was seen a handful of times. The chain is built from TRBV7-8 and TRBJ2-7; TRBD1 might be the D (5 bases). The CDR3 length is 13 residues. Trimming took 5 bases from V and 1 from J, leaving 9 bases between them. In germline, CDR1 is SGHVS, CDR2 FQNEAQ. In nucleotides, the CDR3 is TGTGCCAGCAGCCCCAGGGTTTCCTACGAGCAGTACTTC. Its protein is CASSPRVSYEQYF.

Notes on this clone: This sample includes further DNA sequences coding for the same CDR3. The J gene is TRBJ1-5, the V gene TRBV12-3 or TRBV12-4; D is unresolved. The CDR3 is made up of 12 amino acids. Trimming took 3 bases from V and 4 from J, leaving 4 bases between them. CDR3 sequence: CASSFSNQPQHF. The CDR3 DNA is TGTGCCAGCAGTTTTTCGAATCAGCCCCAGCATTTT.

V gene TRBV4-2 combines with J gene TRBJ1-1; 9 positions match TRBD1. Germline V lookup: CDR1 LGHNA, CDR2 YNFKEQ. The trim removed 8 bases at V and 4 bases at J, leaving 5 bases unmatched. The CDR3 covers 13 residues. The CDR3 here is CASERQGGTEAFF. The CDR3 DNA reads TGTGCCAGCGAAAGACAGGGGGGCACTGAAGCTTTCTTT.

Only one count was recorded for this clone. This chain connects TRBV18 to TRBJ2-3; 8 bases are a match to TRBD2. The CDR3 is 17 amino acids. With V trimmed by 6 bases and J by 5 bases, 16 bases remained unmatched. Germline-derived CDR1 and CDR2 are KGHSH and LQKENI. As DNA, the CDR3 is TGTGCCAGCTCCCGTAACCTGGGAGCGGGAGAAAGAGATACGCAGTATTTT. Residues: CASSRNLGAGERDTQYF.

This rearrangement joins TRBV5-4 to TRBJ2-2; D is unresolved. The CDR3 sequence is 13 residues long. V was pared by 4 bases and J by 5 bases, with 9 bases between. CDR1 SGHNT and CDR2 YYREEE come from the germline V gene (reference sequence). CDR3 DNA: TGTGCCAGCAGCGCGCACGGGACCGGGGAGCTGTTTTTT. This gives the protein CASSAHGTGELFF.

The chain links TRBV5-1 to TRBJ2-3; 7 positions agree with TRBD1. The CDR3 loop spans 16 amino acids. Germline loops: CDR1 SGHRS, CDR2 YFSETQ. The ends lost 4 bases at V and 2 bases at J; junction bases unmatched: 10. The chain's CDR3 is CASSVGQQIYTDTQYF. DNA for the CDR3: TGCGCCAGCAGCGTGGGACAGCAAATCTACACAGATACGCAGTATTTT.

The V gene is TRBV5-1, the J gene TRBJ2-3, with D perhaps TRBD2 (5 bases). This CDR3 contains 13 residues. Germline V gene data show CDR1 as SGHRS and CDR2 as YFSETQ. V was trimmed by 6 bases and J by 0 bases, leaving 8 bases between them. The CDR3 sequence is CASKEGSTDTQYF. The CDR3 nucleotides are TGCGCCAGCAAAGAGGGAAGCACAGATACGCAGTATTTT.

The V gene is TRBV2, the J gene TRBJ2-2; TRBD1 might be the D (6 bases). Trimming pared 6 bases from V and 2 bases from J, leaving 10 bases between. In germline, CDR1 is SNHLY, CDR2 FYNNEI. The CDR3 has 14 residues. This CDR3 is CASRAGVNTGELFF. Written as DNA, the CDR3 is TGTGCCAGCAGAGCAGGGGTTAACACCGGGGAGCTGTTTTTT.

CDR3 in DNA: TGCGCCAGCAGCCAAGACGGGGGGGGCGGCACAGATACGCAGTATTTT. Protein sequence: CASSQDGGGGTDTQYF. The chain employs TRBV4-1 and TRBJ2-3, with 8 bases that match TRBD2. The J segment lost 1 base and the V segment lost 0 bases, leaving 3 bases of the junction unmatched. Germline CDR1 is MGHRA and CDR2 is YSYEKL. The CDR3 length is 16 residues.

This clone was found a few times. The V call is TRBV2, the J call TRBJ2-5; tentatively, D is TRBD2 (6 bases). V was pared by 5 bases and J by 1 base, with 8 bases between. The V gene's germline CDR1 is SNHLY and CDR2 FYNNEI. The CDR3 runs 13 residues. This CDR3 reads CASSRDFQETQYF. CDR3 nucleotides: TGTGCCAGCAGTCGGGACTTCCAAGAGACCCAGTACTTC.

V and J are TRBV7-6 and TRBJ2-1; perhaps TRBD2 as D (6 bases). Germline-derived CDR1 and CDR2 are SGHVS and FNYEAQ. The CDR3 is made up of 15 amino acids. The V end was cut by 1 base, the J end by 2 bases, with 9 bases between. The CDR3 DNA follows: TGTGCCAGCAGCTTAGTACGGACTACCTACAATGAGCAGTTCTTC. It yields the protein CASSLVRTTYNEQFF.

CDR3 sequence reads: CASSAPGDRKVETQYF. The CDR3, as DNA: TGTGCCAGCAGCGCACCAGGGGACAGGAAGGTGGAGACCCAGTACTTC. This rearrangement joins TRBV9 to TRBJ2-5, with 8 bases fitting TRBD1. V lost 3 bases, J lost 5 bases, and 12 bases stayed unmatched. This CDR3 contains 16 residues. Germline V CDR1 and CDR2: SGDLS, YYNGEE.

The chain recombines TRBV3-1 (or the pseudogene TRBV3-2) with TRBJ2-1, with D perhaps TRBD2 (6 bases). Trimming shortened V by 3 bases and J by 8 bases, and 8 bases separated the two germline ends. Germline-derived CDR1 and CDR2 are LGHDT and YNNKEL (reference sequence). CDR3 size: 12 residues. Here the CDR3 DNA reads TGTGCCAGCAGCCAGGAGGGACATGAGCAGTTCTTC. This codes for CASSQEGHEQFF.